This T cell receptor beta chain emerged from a study of tumor-infiltrating lymphocytes in primary liver carcinoma. Co-extraction of both nucleic acids (RNA and DNA) used roughly 19-33 mg of unsorted bulk tissue. Starting from 500 ng of total RNA, TCR beta cDNA was produced with a primer in the constant region. Slightly modified ARM-PCR, run as three nested multiplex PCR rounds, produced the TCR beta libraries. Each of the first two PCR rounds ran 9 to 11 cycles with TRBV1-TRBV30 forward and C-beta reverse primers. TCRdb recomputed calls from the multiplex PCR reads with MiXCR, one row per CDR3 protein. The table includes approximately 88,000 distinct CDR3 sequences, 65% to 70% detected once. This clonotype was seen repeatedly, ten times or more. Between the trimmed V and J ends, which lost 8 bases and 1 base, there was a span of 20 bases. The CDR3 has 17 residues.

The chain carries TRBV12-3 or TRBV12-4 and TRBJ2-2; a possible D gene is TRBD1 (7 bases). Sequencing used tumor-adjacent normal liver tissue. The TCR originated in a man aged 40-55 years with primary liver carcinoma and hepatitis B virus infection. The DNA of the CDR3 is TGTGCCAGCGCGGGGTACTCGGGACAGTTGAACACCGGGGAGCTGTTTTTT. Amino acids: CASAGYSGQLNTGELFF.